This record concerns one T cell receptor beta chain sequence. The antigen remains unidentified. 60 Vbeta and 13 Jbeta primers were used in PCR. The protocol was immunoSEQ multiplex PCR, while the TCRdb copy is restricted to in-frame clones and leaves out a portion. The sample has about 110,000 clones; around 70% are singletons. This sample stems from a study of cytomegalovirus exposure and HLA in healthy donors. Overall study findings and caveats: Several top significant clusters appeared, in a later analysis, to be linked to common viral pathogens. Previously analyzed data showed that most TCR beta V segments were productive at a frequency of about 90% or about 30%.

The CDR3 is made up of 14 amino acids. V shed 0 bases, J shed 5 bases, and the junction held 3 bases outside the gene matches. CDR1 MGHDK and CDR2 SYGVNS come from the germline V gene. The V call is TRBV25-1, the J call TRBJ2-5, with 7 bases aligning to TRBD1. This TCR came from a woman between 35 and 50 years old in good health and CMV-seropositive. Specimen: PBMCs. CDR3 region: CASSEYQTGETQYF. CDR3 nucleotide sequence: TGTGCCAGCAGTGAATACCAGACAGGGGAGACCCAGTACTTC. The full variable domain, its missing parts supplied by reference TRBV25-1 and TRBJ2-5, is EADIYQTPRYLVIGTGKKITLECSQTMGHDKMYWYQQDPGMELHLIHYSYGVNSTEKGDLSSESTVSRIRTEHFPLTLESARPSHTSQYLCASSEYQTGETQYFGPGTRLLVL.